The rows below give T cell receptor beta chains drawn from one sample of a study of blood T cell repertoires in COVID-19. Repertoires were generated with immunoSEQ multiplex PCR, while TCRdb's copy carries only in-frame clones and drops some. The sample lists 250,000 or so clones, roughly 89% occurring once. The specimen was peripheral blood. The receptors were sampled from a woman in her 30s with active or convalescent COVID-19. Both conserved end residues are part of each CDR3. A D gene is named only where the DNA matches it firmly. A row's size may be missing; if present it is once, few, many or a size class.

CDR3,DNA,D,V,J,size
CASSLIGQKQGVGNTIYF,TGTGCCAGCAGCTTAATCGGTCAGAAACAGGGGGTAGGAAACACCATATATTTT,TRBD1,TRBV7-6,TRBJ1-3,.
CASSGDRGRSPLHF,TGTGCCAGCAGCGGAGACAGGGGGCGTTCACCCCTCCACTTT,TRBD1,TRBV2,TRBJ1-6,.
CSVRRNRDPDTQYF,TGCAGCGTTCGCCGTAACAGGGACCCAGATACGCAGTATTTT,.,TRBV29-1,TRBJ2-3,once
CASSYSTLSGANYEQYF,TGTGCCAGCAGTTACTCGACACTTAGCGGGGCGAACTACGAGCAGTACTTC,TRBD2,TRBV6-2/TRBV6-3,TRBJ2-7,.
CASSPWGSSYNSPLHF,TGTGCCAGCAGCCCCTGGGGCAGCTCCTATAATTCACCCCTCCACTTT,.,TRBV6-2/TRBV6-3,TRBJ1-6,.
CASSMQGTNTEAFF,TGTGCCAGCAGCATGCAGGGTACGAACACTGAAGCTTTCTTT,.,TRBV7-2,TRBJ1-1,.
CASSQDRNEQFF,TGCGCCAGCAGCCAAGATCGCAATGAGCAGTTCTTC,.,TRBV4-1,TRBJ2-1,.
CSPIGGAGGNEQFF,TGCAGCCCAATCGGGGGGGCCGGTGGGAATGAGCAGTTCTTC,TRBD2,TRBV29-1,TRBJ2-1,.
CASSHSFWGLEGGYTF,TGCGCCAGCAGCCACAGCTTTTGGGGGCTAGAGGGTGGCTACACCTTC,.,TRBV4-3,TRBJ1-2,.
CASSFVPGQGVGEKLFF,TGTGCCAGCAGCTTCGTCCCGGGACAGGGGGTGGGTGAAAAACTGTTTTTT,TRBD1,TRBV28,TRBJ1-4,.
CASTDVFRDRVYLKTQYF,TGTGCCAGCACCGACGTTTTCCGAGACAGGGTTTATTTGAAGACCCAGTACTTC,TRBD1,TRBV9,TRBJ2-5,.
CASSLAGVVNTEAFF,TGCGCCAGCAGCTTGGCCGGGGTTGTCAACACTGAAGCTTTCTTT,.,TRBV5-1,TRBJ1-1,few
CASSLNREYGYTF,TGTGCCAGCAGTTTAAACCGGGAATATGGCTACACCTTC,.,TRBV12-3/TRBV12-4,TRBJ1-2,few
CATSKGDTNTEAFF,TGTGCCACCAGCAAGGGGGACACCAACACTGAAGCTTTCTTT,.,TRBV15,TRBJ1-1,.
CASSRTSGQETQYF,TGCGCCAGCAGCCGGACTAGCGGCCAAGAGACCCAGTACTTC,TRBD2,TRBV4-3,TRBJ2-5,.
CAGGLDHQETQYF,TGTGCCGGGGGACTGGACCACCAAGAGACCCAGTACTTC,.,TRBV6-5,TRBJ2-5,.
CASRWTGETEAFF,TGTGCCAGCAGATGGACAGGGGAAACTGAAGCTTTCTTT,TRBD1,TRBV7-2,TRBJ1-1,.
CASSFSGGAKNEQFF,TGTGCCAGCAGCTTTAGCGGGGGGGCCAAGAATGAGCAGTTCTTC,TRBD2,TRBV7-3,TRBJ2-1,.
CASSPTRDRTSGYTF,TGTGCCAGCAGTCCGACCCGGGACAGGACGTCTGGCTACACCTTC,TRBD1,TRBV6-2/TRBV6-3,TRBJ1-2,.
CASSQDYQGAVTEAFF,TGCGCCAGCAGCCAAGATTACCAGGGGGCGGTCACTGAAGCTTTCTTT,TRBD1,TRBV4-1,TRBJ1-1,.
CAWKQPNTEAFF,TGTGCCTGGAAACAGCCTAACACTGAAGCTTTCTTT,.,TRBV30,TRBJ1-1,.
CASSLSRGQPQHF,TGTGCCAGCAGCTTATCCAGGGGGCAGCCCCAGCATTTT,TRBD1,TRBV7-8,TRBJ1-5,.
CASSLASGGAGDPDTQYF,TGCGCCAGCAGCTTGGCTAGCGGGGGGGCAGGCGATCCAGATACGCAGTATTTT,TRBD2,TRBV5-1,TRBJ2-3,.
CAWSWGDGELFF,TGTGCCTGGAGTTGGGGGGACGGGGAGCTGTTTTTT,.,TRBV30,TRBJ2-2,.
CASSAQGAGEKLFF,TGTGCCAGTAGTGCTCAGGGGGCTGGGGAAAAACTGTTTTTT,TRBD1,TRBV19,TRBJ1-4,.
CASSFRGGAREQFF,TGTGCCAGCAGCTTTCGAGGGGGGGCCAGGGAGCAGTTCTTC,.,TRBV7-8,TRBJ2-1,.
CATSRDHRREKAFF,TGTGCCACCAGCAGAGATCACAGGCGGGAGAAAGCTTTCTTT,.,TRBV15,TRBJ1-1,.
CASSVAQMNTEAFF,TGTGCCAGCAGTGTAGCACAGATGAACACTGAAGCTTTCTTT,.,TRBV2,TRBJ1-1,few
CASSLSLGRYNEQFF,TGTGCCAGCTCACTCTCGCTGGGCCGCTACAATGAGCAGTTCTTC,.,TRBV18,TRBJ2-1,.
CASSPRVSNEQFF,TGTGCCAGCTCACCGCGGGTCTCTAATGAGCAGTTCTTC,.,TRBV18,TRBJ2-1,.
CASSPDGGQGNSPLHF,TGTGCCAGCAGCCCCGATGGGGGACAGGGTAATTCACCCCTCCACTTT,TRBD1,TRBV7-9,TRBJ1-6,.
CASSLRGWSSYEQYF,TGTGCCAGCAGCTTGCGGGGATGGAGCTCCTACGAGCAGTACTTC,.,TRBV5-6,TRBJ2-7,.
CAWSGKDRGYEQYF,TGTGCCTGGAGTGGAAAGGACAGGGGATACGAGCAGTACTTC,TRBD1,TRBV30,TRBJ2-7,.
CASSSLAGAGETQYF,TGTGCCAGCAGTTCTCTAGCGGGGGCGGGAGAGACCCAGTACTTC,TRBD2,TRBV28,TRBJ2-5,.
CASRGPDSYEQYF,TGTGCCAGCAGGGGCCCGGATTCCTACGAGCAGTACTTC,.,TRBV25-1,TRBJ2-7,.
CASSPTRDRVNYGYTF,TGCGCCAGCAGCCCTACCCGGGACAGGGTTAACTATGGCTACACCTTC,TRBD1,TRBV4-3,TRBJ1-2,once
CASSQDRGYGYTF,TGTGCCAGCTCCCAGGACAGGGGCTATGGCTACACCTTC,TRBD1,TRBV18,TRBJ1-2,.
CASSLWTGNNEQFF,TGTGCCAGTAGTCTCTGGACAGGGAATAATGAGCAGTTCTTC,TRBD1,TRBV19,TRBJ2-1,.
CASSDWEETGELFF,TGTGCCAGCAGTGATTGGGAGGAAACCGGGGAGCTGTTTTTT,.,TRBV25-1,TRBJ2-2,.